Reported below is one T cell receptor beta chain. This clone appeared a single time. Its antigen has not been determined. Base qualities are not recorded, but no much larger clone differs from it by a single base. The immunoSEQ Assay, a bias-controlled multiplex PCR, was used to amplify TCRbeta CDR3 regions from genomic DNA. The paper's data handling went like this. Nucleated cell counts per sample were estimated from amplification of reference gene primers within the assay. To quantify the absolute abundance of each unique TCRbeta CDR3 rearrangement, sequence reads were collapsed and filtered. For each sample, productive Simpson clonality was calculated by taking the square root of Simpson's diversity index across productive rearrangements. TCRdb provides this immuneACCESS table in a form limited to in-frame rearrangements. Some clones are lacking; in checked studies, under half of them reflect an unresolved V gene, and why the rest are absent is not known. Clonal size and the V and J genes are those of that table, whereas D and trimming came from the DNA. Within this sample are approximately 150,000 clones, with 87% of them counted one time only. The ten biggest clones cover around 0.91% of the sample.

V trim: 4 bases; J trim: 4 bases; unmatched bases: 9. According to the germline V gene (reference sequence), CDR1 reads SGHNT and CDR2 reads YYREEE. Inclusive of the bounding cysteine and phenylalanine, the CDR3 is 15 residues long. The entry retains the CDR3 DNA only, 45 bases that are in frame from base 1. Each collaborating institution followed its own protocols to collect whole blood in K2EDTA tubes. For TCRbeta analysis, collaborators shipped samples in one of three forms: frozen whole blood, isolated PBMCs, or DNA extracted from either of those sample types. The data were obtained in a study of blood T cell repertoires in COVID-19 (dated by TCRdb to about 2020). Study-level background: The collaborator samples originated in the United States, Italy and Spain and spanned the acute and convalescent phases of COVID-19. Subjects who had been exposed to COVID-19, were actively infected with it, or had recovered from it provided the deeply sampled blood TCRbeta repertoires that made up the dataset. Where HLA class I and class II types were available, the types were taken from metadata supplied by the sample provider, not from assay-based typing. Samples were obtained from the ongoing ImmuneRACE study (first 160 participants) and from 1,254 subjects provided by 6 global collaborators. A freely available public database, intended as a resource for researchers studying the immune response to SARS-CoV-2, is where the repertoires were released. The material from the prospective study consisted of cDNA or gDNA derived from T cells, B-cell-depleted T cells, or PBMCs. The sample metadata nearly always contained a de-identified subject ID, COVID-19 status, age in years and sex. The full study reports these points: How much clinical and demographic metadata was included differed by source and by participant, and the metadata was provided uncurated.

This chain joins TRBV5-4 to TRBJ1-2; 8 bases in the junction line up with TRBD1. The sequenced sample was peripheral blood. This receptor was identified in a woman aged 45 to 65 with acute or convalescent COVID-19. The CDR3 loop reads CASSLAGTGPYGYTF. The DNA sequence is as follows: TGTGCCAGCAGCCTGGCCGGGACAGGCCCCTATGGCTACACCTTC.